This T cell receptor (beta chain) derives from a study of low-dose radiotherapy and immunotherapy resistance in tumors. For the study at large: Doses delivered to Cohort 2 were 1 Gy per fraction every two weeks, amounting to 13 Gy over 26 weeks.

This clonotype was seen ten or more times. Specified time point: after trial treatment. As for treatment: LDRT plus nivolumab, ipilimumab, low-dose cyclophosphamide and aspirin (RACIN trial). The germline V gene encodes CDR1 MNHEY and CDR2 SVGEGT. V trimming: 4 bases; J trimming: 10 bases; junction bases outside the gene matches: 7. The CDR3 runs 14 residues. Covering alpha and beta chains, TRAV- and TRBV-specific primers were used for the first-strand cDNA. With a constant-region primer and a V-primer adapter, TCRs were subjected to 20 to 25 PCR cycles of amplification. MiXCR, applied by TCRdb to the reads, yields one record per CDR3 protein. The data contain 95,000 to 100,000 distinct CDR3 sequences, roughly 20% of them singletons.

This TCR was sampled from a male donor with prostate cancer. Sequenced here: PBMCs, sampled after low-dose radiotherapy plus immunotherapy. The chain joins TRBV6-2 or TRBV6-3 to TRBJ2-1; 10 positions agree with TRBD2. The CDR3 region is CASSLSGGAREQFF. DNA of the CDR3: TGTGCCAGCAGTTTGAGCGGGGGGGCTCGGGAGCAGTTCTTC.